Below, one T cell receptor beta chain is given with its context. CDR3 length equals 13 residues. The germline V gene has CDR1 MNHEY and CDR2 SMNVEV (reference sequence). Trimming removed 10 bases from V and 0 bases from J, with 12 bases in between. Peripheral blood samples and lesional scalp punch biopsies were obtained from alopecia areata patients. This sample is part of a study of CD8+ T cells in alopecia areata. cDNA reverse transcribed from extracted RNA served as the sequencing template. Sequenced by immunoSEQ multiplex PCR; TCRdb stores in-frame clones only, minus some. Of around 120,000 clones listed, about 46% are singletons.

The TCR comes from a human donor with alopecia areata. Sequencing was done on a sample of NKG2D-low CD8+ T cells sorted from blood. V usage is TRBV27 and J usage is TRBJ2-5, with a tentative D call TRBD1 (5 bases). The DNA of the CDR3 is TGTGCCACCAGGTTGGGGCACCAAGAGACCCAGTACTTC. Its protein is CATRLGHQETQYF.